One T cell receptor beta chain is described in this entry. Antigen specificity is unknown. This CDR3 region has 14 residues. Germline V lookup: CDR1 SQVTM, CDR2 ANQGSEA. The V segment lost 6 bases and the J segment 0 bases; nucleotides outside the gene matches: 5. The data derive from a study of T-cell memory formation after mild COVID-19. In the study overall: Clusters of TCRs were largely donor specific. Points from the study as a whole: For second-wave clones that peaked at day 37, SARS-CoV-2 specificity went unverified. Memory cells collected pre-infection included some clones that later responded, suggesting cross-reactive memory joined.

TCR alpha and TCR beta cDNA libraries with sample barcodes and UMIs came from 5'RACE using constant-segment primers. Each CDR3 protein is one row after TCRdb ran MiXCR on the 5' RACE reads. The repertoire includes roughly 300,000 distinct CDR3 sequences, 8% to 9% of them detected once, and approximately 23% sits in the top ten. What was sequenced was PBMCs or a T cell subset sorted from them (not recorded which). The sequence was collected from a man between 18 and 29 years old who had mild COVID-19 (a few samples of this study predate the infection). Cell type and time point are not known. V is TRBV29-1 and J is TRBJ1-5; 7 bases are shared with TRBD1. CDR3 protein: CSVRTGDSNQPQHF. As DNA, the CDR3 is TGCAGCGTACGGACAGGAGATAGCAATCAGCCCCAGCATTTT.